This TCR beta chain was documented in a study of CXCR3-negative and CXCR3-positive naive CD8 T cells. A remark on this clonotype: No antigen is known for it.

Regarding the study as a whole: Sequencing showed both naive subsets with comparably high diversity, and memory CD8+ cells much lower. A higher hydrophobicity marked the TRB CDR3s of CXCR3-positive naive cells versus CXCR3-negative naive cells. Both naive subsets, CXCR3-negative and CXCR3-positive, displayed similar TRBV-TRBJ usage, unlike memory cells.

Germline CDR1 MNHEY, CDR2 SVGAGI. The CDR3 has 15 amino acids. Naive CD8+ T cells had a CD45RO-CCR7+CD27+CD95- phenotype. Each TRB cDNA library was prepared by 5' RACE (with UMI labels). One entry per CDR3 protein, without DNA, is what TCRdb gives after re-calling the 5' RACE reads. The ten top clones account for around 0.35%, within a sample of about 120,000 distinct CDR3 sequences. The TCR was taken from a human donor in good health. Some clones in this sample may be carry-over from other donors' samples. The sample consisted of naive CXCR3+ CD8+ T cells from blood. Subset: CD45RO-CCR7+CD27+CD95- naive CD8+ T cells expressing CXCR3 (TNR3+). V and J are TRBV6-5 and TRBJ2-3; TCRdb gives TRBD1 as the D gene, but with no DNA this cannot be confirmed. The CDR3 spells CASSYSDREPDTQYF.